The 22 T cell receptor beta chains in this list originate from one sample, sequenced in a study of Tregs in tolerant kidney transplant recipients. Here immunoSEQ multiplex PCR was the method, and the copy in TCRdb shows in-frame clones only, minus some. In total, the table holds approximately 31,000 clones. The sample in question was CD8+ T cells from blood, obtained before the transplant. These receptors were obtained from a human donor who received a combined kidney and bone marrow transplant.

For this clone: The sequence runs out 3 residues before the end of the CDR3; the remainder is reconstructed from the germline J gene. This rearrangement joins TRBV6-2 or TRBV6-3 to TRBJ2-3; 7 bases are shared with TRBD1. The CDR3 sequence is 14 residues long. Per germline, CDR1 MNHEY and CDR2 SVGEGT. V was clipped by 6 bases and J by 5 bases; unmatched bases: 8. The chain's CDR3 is CASSDRVVGDTQYF. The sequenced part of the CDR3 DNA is TGTGCCAGCAGCGACAGGGTTGTAGGAGATACG.

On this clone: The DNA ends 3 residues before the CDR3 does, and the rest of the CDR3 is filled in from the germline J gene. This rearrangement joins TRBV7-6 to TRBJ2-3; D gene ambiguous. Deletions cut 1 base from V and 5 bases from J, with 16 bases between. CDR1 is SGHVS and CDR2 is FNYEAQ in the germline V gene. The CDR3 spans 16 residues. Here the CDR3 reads CASSLGSARGGDTQYF. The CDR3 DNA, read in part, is TGTGCCAGCAGCTTAGGGAGCGCTAGAGGTGGAGATACG.

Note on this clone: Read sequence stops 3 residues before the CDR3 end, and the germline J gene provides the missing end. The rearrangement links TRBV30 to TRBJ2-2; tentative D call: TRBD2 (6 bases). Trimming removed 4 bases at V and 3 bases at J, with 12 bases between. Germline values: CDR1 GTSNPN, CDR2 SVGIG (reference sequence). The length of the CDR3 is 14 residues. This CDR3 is CAWTRQRDTGELFF. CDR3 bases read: TGTGCCTGGACGCGCCAGCGGGACACCGGGGAG. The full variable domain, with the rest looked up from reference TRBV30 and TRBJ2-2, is SQTIHQWPATLVQPVGSPLSLECTVEGTSNPNLYWYRQAAGRGLQLLFYSVGIGQISSEVPQNLSASRPQDRQFILSSKKLLLSDSGFYLCAWTRQRDTGELFFGEGSRLTVL.

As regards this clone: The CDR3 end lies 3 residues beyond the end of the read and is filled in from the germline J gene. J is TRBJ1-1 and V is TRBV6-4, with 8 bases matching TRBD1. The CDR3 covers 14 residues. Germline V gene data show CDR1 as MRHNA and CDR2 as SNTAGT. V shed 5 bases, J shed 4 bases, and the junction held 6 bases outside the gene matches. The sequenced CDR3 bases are TGTGCCAGCAGTTACAGGGGGTCAAGCACTGAA. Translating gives CASSYRGSSTE. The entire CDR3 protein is CASSYRGSSTEAFF.

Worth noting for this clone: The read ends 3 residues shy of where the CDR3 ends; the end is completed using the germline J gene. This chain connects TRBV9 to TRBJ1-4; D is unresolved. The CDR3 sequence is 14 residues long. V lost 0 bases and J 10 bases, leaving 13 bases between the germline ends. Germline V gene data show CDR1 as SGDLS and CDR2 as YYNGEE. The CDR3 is CASSVEFGDTKLFF. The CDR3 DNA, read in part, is TGTGCCAGCAGCGTAGAATTCGGGGATACAAAA.

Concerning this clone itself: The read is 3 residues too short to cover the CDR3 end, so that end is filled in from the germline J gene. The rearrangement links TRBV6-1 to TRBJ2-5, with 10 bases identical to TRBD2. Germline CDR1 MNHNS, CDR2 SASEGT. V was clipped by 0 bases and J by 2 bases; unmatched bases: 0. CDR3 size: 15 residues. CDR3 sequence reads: CASSEASGGQETQYF. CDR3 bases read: TGTGCCAGCAGTGAAGCTAGCGGGGGGCAAGAGACC.

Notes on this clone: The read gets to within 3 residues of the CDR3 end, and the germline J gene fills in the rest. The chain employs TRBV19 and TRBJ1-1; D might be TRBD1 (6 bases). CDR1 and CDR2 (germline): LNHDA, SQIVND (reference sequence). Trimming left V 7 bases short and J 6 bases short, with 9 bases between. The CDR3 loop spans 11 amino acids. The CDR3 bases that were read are TGTGCCAGTAACACAGGGTCTGAA. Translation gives CASNTGSE. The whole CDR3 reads CASNTGSEAFF.

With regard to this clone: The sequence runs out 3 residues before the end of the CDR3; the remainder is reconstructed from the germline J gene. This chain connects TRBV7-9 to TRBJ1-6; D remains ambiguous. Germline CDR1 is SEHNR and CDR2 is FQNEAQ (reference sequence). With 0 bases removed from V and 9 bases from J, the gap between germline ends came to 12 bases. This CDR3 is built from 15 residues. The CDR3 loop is CASSLAAGSGSPLHF. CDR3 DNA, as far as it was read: TGTGCCAGCAGCTTAGCGGCGGGTAGCGGTTCACCC.

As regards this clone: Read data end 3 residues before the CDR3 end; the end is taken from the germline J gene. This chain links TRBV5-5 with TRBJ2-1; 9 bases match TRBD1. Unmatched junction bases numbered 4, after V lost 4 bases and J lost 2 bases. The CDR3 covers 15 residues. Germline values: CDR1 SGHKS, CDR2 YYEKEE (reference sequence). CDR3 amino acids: CASSLTGGPYNEQFF. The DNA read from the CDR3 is TGTGCCAGCAGCCTTACAGGGGGCCCCTACAATGAG.

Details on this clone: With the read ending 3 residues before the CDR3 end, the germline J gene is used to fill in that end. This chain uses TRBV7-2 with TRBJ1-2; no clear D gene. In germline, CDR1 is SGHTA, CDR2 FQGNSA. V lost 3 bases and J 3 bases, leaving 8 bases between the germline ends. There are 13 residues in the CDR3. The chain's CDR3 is CASSFGEHYGYTF. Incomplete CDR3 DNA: TGTGCCAGCAGCTTCGGGGAACACTATGGC.

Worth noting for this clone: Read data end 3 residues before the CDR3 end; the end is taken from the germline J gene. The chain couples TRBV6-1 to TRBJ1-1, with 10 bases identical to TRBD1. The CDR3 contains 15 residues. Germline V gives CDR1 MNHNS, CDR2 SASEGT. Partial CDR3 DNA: TGTGCCAGCAGTGGCTACCGGGACAGGGGACCCGAA. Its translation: CASSGYRDRGPE. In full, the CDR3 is CASSGYRDRGPEAFF.

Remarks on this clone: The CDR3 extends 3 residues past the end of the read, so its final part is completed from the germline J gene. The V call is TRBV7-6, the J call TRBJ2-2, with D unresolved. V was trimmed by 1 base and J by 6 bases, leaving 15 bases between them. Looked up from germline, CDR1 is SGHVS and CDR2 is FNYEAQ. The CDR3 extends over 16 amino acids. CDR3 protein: CASSLDPSGSPGELFF. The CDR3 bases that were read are TGTGCCAGCAGCTTAGACCCATCGGGTAGCCCCGGGGAG.

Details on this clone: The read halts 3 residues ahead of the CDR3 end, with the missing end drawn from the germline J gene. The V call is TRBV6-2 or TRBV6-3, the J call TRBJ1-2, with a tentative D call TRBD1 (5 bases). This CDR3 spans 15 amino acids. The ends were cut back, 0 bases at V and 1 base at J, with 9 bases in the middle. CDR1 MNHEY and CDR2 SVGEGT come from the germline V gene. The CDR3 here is CASSYSGQLNYGYTF. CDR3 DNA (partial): TGTGCCAGCAGTTACTCGGGGCAGCTTAACTATGGC.

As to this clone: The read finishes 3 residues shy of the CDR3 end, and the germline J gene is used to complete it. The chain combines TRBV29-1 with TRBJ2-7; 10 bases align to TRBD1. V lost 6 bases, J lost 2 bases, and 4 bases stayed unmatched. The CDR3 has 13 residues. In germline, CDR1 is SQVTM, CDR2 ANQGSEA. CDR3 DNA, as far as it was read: TGCAGCGTCGGGACAGGGGCGACCTACGAG. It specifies CSVGTGATYE. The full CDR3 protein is CSVGTGATYEQYF.

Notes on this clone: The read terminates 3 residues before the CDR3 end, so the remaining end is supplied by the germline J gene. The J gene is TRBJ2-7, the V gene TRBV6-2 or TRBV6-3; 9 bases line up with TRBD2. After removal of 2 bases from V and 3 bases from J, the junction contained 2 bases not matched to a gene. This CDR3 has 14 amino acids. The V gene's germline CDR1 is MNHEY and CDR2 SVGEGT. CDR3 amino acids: CASSYGLANYEQYF. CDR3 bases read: TGTGCCAGCAGTTACGGACTAGCGAACTACGAG.

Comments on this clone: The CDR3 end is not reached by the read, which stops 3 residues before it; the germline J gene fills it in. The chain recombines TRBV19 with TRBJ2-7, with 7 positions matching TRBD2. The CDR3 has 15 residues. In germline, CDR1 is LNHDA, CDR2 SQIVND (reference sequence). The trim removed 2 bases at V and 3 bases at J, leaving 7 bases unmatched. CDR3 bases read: TGTGCCAGTAGTATACCGGGACTAACCATCTACGAG. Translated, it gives CASSIPGLTIYE. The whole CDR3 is CASSIPGLTIYEQYF.

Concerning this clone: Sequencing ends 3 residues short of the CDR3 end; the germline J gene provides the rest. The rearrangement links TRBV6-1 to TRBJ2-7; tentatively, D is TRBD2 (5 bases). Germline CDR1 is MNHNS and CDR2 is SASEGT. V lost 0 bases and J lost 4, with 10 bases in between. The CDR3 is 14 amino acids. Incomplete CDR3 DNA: TGTGCCAGCAGTGAAGCGTACGGGGTATACGAG. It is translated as CASSEAYGVYE. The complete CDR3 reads CASSEAYGVYEQYF.

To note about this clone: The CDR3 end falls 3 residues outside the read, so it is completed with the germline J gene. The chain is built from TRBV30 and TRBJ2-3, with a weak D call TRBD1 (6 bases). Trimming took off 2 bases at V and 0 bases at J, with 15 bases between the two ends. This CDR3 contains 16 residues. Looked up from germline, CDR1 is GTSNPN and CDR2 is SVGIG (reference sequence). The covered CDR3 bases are TGTGCCTGGAGTAGGGGGTTGGGAGATAGCACAGATACG. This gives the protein CAWSRGLGDSTDT. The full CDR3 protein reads CAWSRGLGDSTDTQYF.

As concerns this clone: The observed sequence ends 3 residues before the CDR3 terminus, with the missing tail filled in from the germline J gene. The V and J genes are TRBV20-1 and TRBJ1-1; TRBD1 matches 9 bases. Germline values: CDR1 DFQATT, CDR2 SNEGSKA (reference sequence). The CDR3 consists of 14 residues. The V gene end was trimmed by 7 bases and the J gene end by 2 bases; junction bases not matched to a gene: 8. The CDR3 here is CSDRGPGENTEAFF. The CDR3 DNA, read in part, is TGCAGTGACAGGGGGCCCGGGGAAAACACTGAA.

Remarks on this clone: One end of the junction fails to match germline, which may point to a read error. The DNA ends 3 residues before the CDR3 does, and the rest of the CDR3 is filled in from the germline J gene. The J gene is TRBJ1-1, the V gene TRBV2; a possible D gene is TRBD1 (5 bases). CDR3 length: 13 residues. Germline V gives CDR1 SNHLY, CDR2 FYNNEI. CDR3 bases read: TGTGCCGGCAGACAGAGGGCGAACACTGAA. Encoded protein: CAGRQRANTE. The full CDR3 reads CAGRQRANTEAFF.

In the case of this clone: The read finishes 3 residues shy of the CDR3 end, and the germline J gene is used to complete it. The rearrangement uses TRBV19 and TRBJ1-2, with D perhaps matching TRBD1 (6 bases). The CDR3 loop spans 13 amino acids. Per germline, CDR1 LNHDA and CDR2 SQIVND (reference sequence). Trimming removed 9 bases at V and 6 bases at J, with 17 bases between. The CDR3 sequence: CASPGREGDGYTF. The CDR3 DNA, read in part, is TGTGCCAGCCCGGGGAGGGAGGGGGATGGC.

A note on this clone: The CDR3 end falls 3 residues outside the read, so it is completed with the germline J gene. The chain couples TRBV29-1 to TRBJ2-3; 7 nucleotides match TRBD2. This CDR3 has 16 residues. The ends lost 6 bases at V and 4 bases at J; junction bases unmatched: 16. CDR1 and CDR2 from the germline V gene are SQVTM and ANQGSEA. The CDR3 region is CSVNGGGGSVADTQYF. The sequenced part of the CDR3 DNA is TGCAGCGTAAACGGTGGTGGCGGGAGTGTTGCAGATACG.